The 21 T cell receptor beta chains below were found in one sample sequenced in a study of T-cell memory formation after mild COVID-19. TCRdb reprocessed the 5' RACE reads via MiXCR and lists one record per CDR3 protein. The sample yields 500,000 to 550,000 distinct CDR3 sequences, roughly 21% seen once. Sequenced sample: PBMCs or a T cell subset sorted from them (not recorded which). These receptors all come from an adult woman who had mild COVID-19 (a few samples of this study predate the infection). Cell type and time point are not known.

The V and J genes are TRBV20-1 and TRBJ2-2; 7 positions agree with TRBD2. Per the germline V gene, CDR1 is DFQATT and CDR2 is SNEGSKA (reference sequence). CDR3 length: 15 residues. The ends lost 5 bases at V and 3 bases at J; junction bases unmatched: 9. CDR3 in DNA: TGCAGTGCTGTCCCCGGGGGGTCCTACACCGGGGAGCTGTTTTTT. Its protein is CSAVPGGSYTGELFF.

This clonotype was seen more than once but under ten times. This chain links TRBV15 with TRBJ1-4; 9 nucleotides match TRBD1. Germline V lookup: CDR1 LNHNV, CDR2 YYDKDF (reference sequence). The CDR3 sequence is 16 residues long. Germline trimming cut 3 bases from V and 3 bases from J; bases unmatched to any gene: 5. CDR3 sequence (DNA): TGTGCCACCAGCAGGGGGGACAGGGTCGCTAATGAAAAACTGTTTTTT. Its protein product is CATSRGDRVANEKLFF.

This clonotype has at least ten counts. The chain uses TRBV5-1 and TRBJ2-7; 7 bases agree with TRBD1. CDR3 size: 14 residues. From germline, CDR1 is SGHRS and CDR2 YFSETQ. Trimming took 0 bases from V and 6 from J; bases not matched to a gene: 6. The CDR3, as DNA: TGCGCCAGCAGCTTGGCCAAAGGGGGCAGCGAGCAGTACTTC. Encoded protein: CASSLAKGGSEQYF.

The V gene is TRBV5-1, the J gene TRBJ1-2, with no clear D. The CDR3 totals 15 residues. CDR1 and CDR2 (germline): SGHRS, YFSETQ. V was clipped by 0 bases and J by 3 bases, with 12 bases between them. In DNA form, the CDR3 reads TGCGCCAGCAGCTTGGAGGCGGCCAGCTACTATGGCTACACCTTC. This encodes CASSLEAASYYGYTF.

This clonotype was seen only a few times. The chain combines TRBV25-1 with TRBJ2-1, with D possibly being TRBD1 (6 bases). The germline V gene encodes CDR1 MGHDK and CDR2 SYGVNS. This CDR3 has 14 amino acids. V shed 3 bases and J shed 5 bases, with 11 bases lying between them. This CDR3 is CASSEGTPNNEQFF. CDR3 bases: TGTGCCAGCAGTGAGGGGACACCCAACAATGAGCAGTTCTTC.

Here the CDR3 DNA reads TGTGCCAGCTCACCGGACAGCCTAGTCGTCGGGGAGCTGTTTTTT. Its translation is CASSPDSLVVGELFF. The V gene is TRBV18, the J gene TRBJ2-2, with a weak D call TRBD1 (6 bases). This CDR3 contains 15 residues. The V gene lost 3 bases and the J gene lost 7 bases, with 15 bases spanning the gap. Per the germline V gene, CDR1 is KGHSH and CDR2 is LQKENI.

This clonotype was detected only a few times. The V and J genes are TRBV20-1 and TRBJ1-5, with TRBD1 matching 7 bases. Germline V CDR1 and CDR2: DFQATT, SNEGSKA (reference sequence). V shed 0 bases, J shed 5 bases, and the junction held 4 bases outside the gene matches. There are 14 residues in the CDR3. This chain's CDR3 is CSARDQGDYQPQHF. For the CDR3, the DNA is TGCAGTGCTAGAGATCAGGGGGACTATCAGCCCCAGCATTTT.

This clonotype was counted ten times or more. This sequence joins TRBV5-4 and TRBJ2-5, with D perhaps matching TRBD1 (7 bases). CDR3 size: 15 residues. V dropped 1 base and J dropped 5 bases, with 15 bases sitting between them. Per the germline V gene, CDR1 is SGHNT and CDR2 is YYREEE (reference sequence). DNA for the CDR3: TGTGCCAGCAGCTTGAAGGACAGGAGGGGGGAGACCCAGTACTTC. This codes for CASSLKDRRGETQYF.

This chain uses TRBV24-1 with TRBJ2-2, with no clear D. The V end lost 2 bases, the J end lost 6 bases, and 9 bases lay between the germline ends. Germline assignment: CDR1 KGHDR and CDR2 SFDVKD. The CDR3 sequence is 14 residues long. The CDR3 region is CATSDYTVSGELFF. CDR3 DNA sequence: TGTGCCACCAGTGATTACACAGTATCCGGGGAGCTGTTTTTT.

This chain joins TRBV6-2 or TRBV6-3 and TRBJ1-5; TRBD1 matches 7 bases. Germline V gene lookup returns CDR1 MNHEY and CDR2 SVGEGT. Trimming removed 6 bases from V and 7 bases from J; junction bases left unmatched: 12. The CDR3 is 15 amino acids. CDR3 amino acids: CASRENIDRAQPQHF. In nucleotides, the CDR3 is TGTGCCAGCAGAGAAAATATTGACAGGGCCCAGCCCCAGCATTTT.

The J gene is TRBJ1-2, the V gene TRBV6-5; no firm D call. The CDR3 consists of 15 residues. The V end lost 2 bases, the J end lost 3 bases, and 13 bases lay between the germline ends. CDR1 and CDR2 from the germline V gene are MNHEY and SVGAGI. The CDR3 coding sequence is TGTGCCAGCAGTTACCCGGGGAGGGCTGACTATGGCTACACCTTC. Its protein is CASSYPGRADYGYTF.

The chain couples TRBV20-1 to TRBJ2-7; D remains unclear. Trimming pared 3 bases from V and 0 bases from J, leaving 9 bases between. CDR1 and CDR2 from the germline V gene are DFQATT and SNEGSKA (reference sequence). The CDR3 totals 13 residues. The CDR3 sequence: CSARFLSSYEQYF. The CDR3 DNA sequence: TGCAGTGCTAGGTTCCTGTCCTCCTACGAGCAGTACTTC.

This clonotype was detected a few times. The gene calls are TRBV25-1 and TRBJ2-1; D is possibly TRBD1 (5 bases). The CDR3 has 16 residues. CDR1 MGHDK and CDR2 SYGVNS come from the germline V gene. V was clipped by 9 bases and J by 3 bases, with 21 bases between them. CDR3 DNA sequence: TGTGCCAGATTTTTAGGGGAAACAAACTGCTACAATGAGCAGTTCTTC. Translation: CARFLGETNCYNEQFF. The full variable domain, rest sourced from reference TRBV25-1 and TRBJ2-1, is EADIYQTPRYLVIGTGKKITLECSQTMGHDKMYWYQQDPGMELHLIHYSYGVNSTEKGDLSSESTVSRIRTEHFPLTLESARPSHTSQYLCARFLGETNCYNEQFFGPGTRLTVL.

As concerns this clonotype: This clone may be a read error of a much larger clone one base away. Because it lacks the conserved phenylalanine or tryptophan at the end, this CDR3 is likely a read error. The chain joins TRBV20-1 to TRBJ2-7, with TRBD1 matching 9 bases. Germline-derived CDR1 and CDR2 are DFQATT and SNEGSKA (reference sequence). V trimming: 3 bases; J trimming: 7 bases; junction bases outside the gene matches: 10. The CDR3 totals 14 residues. CDR3 in amino acids: CSASAGTGLEEQYL. In DNA form, the CDR3 reads TGCAGTGCTAGTGCCGGGACAGGGTTGGAGGAGCAGTACTTA.

The chain combines TRBV5-1 with TRBJ2-3, with 9 bases identical to TRBD2. The V gene end was trimmed by 4 bases and the J gene end by 3 bases; junction bases not matched to a gene: 9. Germline V lookup: CDR1 SGHRS, CDR2 YFSETQ. The CDR3 has 16 residues. This chain's CDR3 is CASSRWGLAETDTQYF. The DNA of the CDR3 is TGCGCCAGCAGCCGTTGGGGACTAGCTGAGACAGATACGCAGTATTTT.

This clonotype appeared a few times. V usage is TRBV12-3 or TRBV12-4 and J usage is TRBJ1-2; TRBD1 agrees at 12 bases. CDR3 length: 14 amino acids. Trimming took 6 bases from V and 4 from J; bases not matched to a gene: 3. Written as DNA, the CDR3 is TGTGCCAGCAGGCAGGGACAGGGGGCCTATGGCTACACCTTC. This gives the protein CASRQGQGAYGYTF.

This clonotype was picked up many times. V gene TRBV5-1 combines with J gene TRBJ1-1, with 7 positions matching TRBD1. CDR1 is SGHRS, CDR2 YFSETQ, per germline. Trimming at V came to 3 bases and at J to 2 bases, leaving 10 bases not matched to a gene. This CDR3 contains 16 residues. The CDR3 sequence: CASSSGQAYPNTEAFF. The DNA for the CDR3 is TGCGCCAGCAGCTCAGGACAGGCCTACCCTAACACTGAAGCTTTCTTT.

V usage is TRBV7-9 and J usage is TRBJ1-1; 7 positions match TRBD1. The CDR3 is 13 amino acids. CDR1 SEHNR and CDR2 FQNEAQ come from the germline V gene (reference sequence). The V and J ends lost 8 bases and 5 bases, in that order; junction bases with no gene match: 8. The CDR3 is CASGSDRATEAFF. The DNA for the CDR3 is TGTGCCAGCGGGTCAGACAGGGCGACTGAAGCTTTCTTT.

The chain employs TRBV7-3 and TRBJ2-1; the match to TRBD2 covers 16 bases. The germline gives CDR1 SGHTA, CDR2 FQGTGA. V dropped 5 bases and J dropped 10; count of bases not matched to a gene: 20. CDR3 length: 20 amino acids. The CDR3 sequence: CASSPLGTSGGAYTTREQFF. In nucleotides, the CDR3 is TGTGCCAGCAGCCCCCTCGGGACTAGCGGGGGGGCTTACACAACCAGAGAGCAGTTCTTC.

The chain recombines TRBV20-1 with TRBJ2-7; a weak D match, TRBD1 (6 bases). The CDR3 sequence is 15 residues long. Germline lookup yields CDR1 DFQATT and CDR2 SNEGSKA (reference sequence). The ends were cut back, 0 bases at V and 2 bases at J, with 14 bases in the middle. CDR3 region: CSARDTRTEAYEQYF. CDR3 DNA: TGCAGTGCTAGAGATACGCGGACAGAGGCCTACGAGCAGTACTTC.

V gene TRBV18 combines with J gene TRBJ2-1; TRBD2 matches 11 bases. The CDR3 spans 13 residues. The V segment lost 5 bases and the J segment 8 bases; nucleotides outside the gene matches: 2. Per the germline V gene, CDR1 is KGHSH and CDR2 is LQKENI. The DNA for the CDR3 is TGTGCCAGCTCAAGGGGACTAGCGGATGAGCAGTTCTTC. Its translation is CASSRGLADEQFF.